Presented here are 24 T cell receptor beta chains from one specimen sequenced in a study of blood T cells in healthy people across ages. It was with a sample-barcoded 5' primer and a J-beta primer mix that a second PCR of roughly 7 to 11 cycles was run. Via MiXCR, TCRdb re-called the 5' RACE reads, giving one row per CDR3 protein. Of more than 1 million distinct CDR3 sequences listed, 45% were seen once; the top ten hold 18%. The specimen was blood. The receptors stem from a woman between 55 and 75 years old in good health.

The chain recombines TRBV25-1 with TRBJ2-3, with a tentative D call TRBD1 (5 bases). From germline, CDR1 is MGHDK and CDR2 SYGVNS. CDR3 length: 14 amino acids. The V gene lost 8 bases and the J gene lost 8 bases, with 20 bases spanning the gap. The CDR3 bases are TGTGCCAGCGCCCAGGGCGTGGACCAGGGTACGCAGTATTTT. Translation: CASAQGVDQGTQYF. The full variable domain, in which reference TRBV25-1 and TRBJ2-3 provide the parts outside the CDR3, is EADIYQTPRYLVIGTGKKITLECSQTMGHDKMYWYQQDPGMELHLIHYSYGVNSTEKGDLSSESTVSRIRTEHFPLTLESARPSHTSQYLCASAQGVDQGTQYFGPGTRLTVL.

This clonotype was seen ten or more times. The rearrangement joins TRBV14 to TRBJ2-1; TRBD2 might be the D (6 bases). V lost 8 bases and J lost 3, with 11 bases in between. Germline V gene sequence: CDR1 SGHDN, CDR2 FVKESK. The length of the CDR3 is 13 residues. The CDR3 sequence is CASSEGLYNEQFF. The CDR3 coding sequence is TGTGCCAGCTCGGAGGGCCTCTACAATGAGCAGTTCTTC.

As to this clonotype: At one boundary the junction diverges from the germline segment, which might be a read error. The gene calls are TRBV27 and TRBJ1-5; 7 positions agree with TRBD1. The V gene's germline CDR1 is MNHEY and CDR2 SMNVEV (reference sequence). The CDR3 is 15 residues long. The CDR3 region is CVSSPRTGSNQPQHF. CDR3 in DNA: TGTGTCAGCAGTCCCAGGACAGGTAGCAATCAGCCCCAGCATTTT.

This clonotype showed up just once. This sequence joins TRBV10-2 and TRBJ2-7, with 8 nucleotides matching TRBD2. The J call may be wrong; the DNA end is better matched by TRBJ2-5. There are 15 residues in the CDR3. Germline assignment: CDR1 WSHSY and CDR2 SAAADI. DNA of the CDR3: TGCGCCAGCAGTGAGTCTAGCGGGATAGGAGAGACCCAGTACTTC. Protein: CASSESSGIGETQYF.

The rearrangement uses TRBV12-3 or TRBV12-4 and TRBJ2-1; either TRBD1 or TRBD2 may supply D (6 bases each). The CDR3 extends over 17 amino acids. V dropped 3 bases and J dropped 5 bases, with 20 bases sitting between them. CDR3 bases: TGTGCCAGCAGTTTCATCCCTGGGGGGCTAGTTCACAATGAGCAGTTCTTC. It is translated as CASSFIPGGLVHNEQFF.

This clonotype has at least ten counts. CDR3 amino acids: CASSPQGGDWEQFF. As DNA, the CDR3 is TGTGCCAGCAGCCCTCAAGGGGGGGATTGGGAGCAGTTCTTC. The chain employs TRBV9 and TRBJ2-1; a possible D gene is TRBD2 (7 bases). Germline V CDR1 and CDR2: SGDLS, YYNGEE. This CDR3 region has 14 residues. With 4 bases removed from V and 10 bases from J, the gap between germline ends came to 18 bases.

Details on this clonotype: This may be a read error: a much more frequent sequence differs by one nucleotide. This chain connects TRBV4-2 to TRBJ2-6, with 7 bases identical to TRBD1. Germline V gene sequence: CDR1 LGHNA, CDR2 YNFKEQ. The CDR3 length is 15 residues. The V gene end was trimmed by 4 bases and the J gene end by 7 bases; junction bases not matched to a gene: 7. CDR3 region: CASSREWDRANVLTF. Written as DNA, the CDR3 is TGTGCCAGCAGCCGAGAGTGGGACAGAGCCAACGTCCTGACTTTC.

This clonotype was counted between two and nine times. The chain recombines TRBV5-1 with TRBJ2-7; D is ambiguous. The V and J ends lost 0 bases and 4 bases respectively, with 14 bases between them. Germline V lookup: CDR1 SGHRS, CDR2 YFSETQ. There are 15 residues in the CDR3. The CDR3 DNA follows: TGCGCCAGCAGCTTGGAGCCGGGCCTCCAATACGAGCAGTACTTC. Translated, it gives CASSLEPGLQYEQYF. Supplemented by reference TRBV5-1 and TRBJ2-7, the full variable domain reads KAGVTQTPRYLIKTRGQQVTLSCSPISGHRSVSWYQQTPGQGLQFLFEYFSETQRNKGNFPGRFSGRQFSNSRSEMNVSTLELGDSALYLCASSLEPGLQYEQYFGPGTRLTVT.

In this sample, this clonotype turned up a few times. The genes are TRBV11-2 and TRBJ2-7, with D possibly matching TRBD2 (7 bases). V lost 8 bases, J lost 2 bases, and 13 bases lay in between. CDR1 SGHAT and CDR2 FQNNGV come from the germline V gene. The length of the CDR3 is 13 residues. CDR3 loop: CASGRGLTYEQYF. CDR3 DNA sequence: TGTGCCAGCGGCAGGGGACTAACCTACGAGCAGTACTTC. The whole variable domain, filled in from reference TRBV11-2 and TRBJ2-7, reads EAGVAQSPRYKIIEKRQSVAFWCNPISGHATLYWYQQILGQGPKLLIQFQNNGVVDDSQLPKDRFSAERLKGVDSTLKIQPAKLEDSAVYLCASGRGLTYEQYFGPGTRLTVT.

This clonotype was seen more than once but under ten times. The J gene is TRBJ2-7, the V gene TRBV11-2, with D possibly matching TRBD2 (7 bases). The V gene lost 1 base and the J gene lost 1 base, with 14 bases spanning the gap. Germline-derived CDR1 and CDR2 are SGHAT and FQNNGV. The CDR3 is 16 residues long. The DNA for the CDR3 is TGTGCCAGCAGCTTAGTAGGGGGGGGGTTATCCTACGAGCAGTACTTC. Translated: CASSLVGGGLSYEQYF. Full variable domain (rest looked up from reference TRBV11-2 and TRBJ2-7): EAGVAQSPRYKIIEKRQSVAFWCNPISGHATLYWYQQILGQGPKLLIQFQNNGVVDDSQLPKDRFSAERLKGVDSTLKIQPAKLEDSAVYLCASSLVGGGLSYEQYFGPGTRLTVT.

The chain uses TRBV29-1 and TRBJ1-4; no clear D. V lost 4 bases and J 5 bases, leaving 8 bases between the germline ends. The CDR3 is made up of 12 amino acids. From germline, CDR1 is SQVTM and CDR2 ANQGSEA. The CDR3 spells CSVGVTNEKLFF. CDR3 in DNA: TGCAGCGTTGGGGTTACGAATGAAAAACTGTTTTTT.

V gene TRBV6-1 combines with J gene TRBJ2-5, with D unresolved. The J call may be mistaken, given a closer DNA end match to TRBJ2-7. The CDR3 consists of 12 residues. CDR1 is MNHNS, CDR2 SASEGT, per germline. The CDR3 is CASSEGTNEQYF. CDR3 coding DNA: TGTGCCAGCAGTGAAGGGACGAACGAGCAGTACTTC.

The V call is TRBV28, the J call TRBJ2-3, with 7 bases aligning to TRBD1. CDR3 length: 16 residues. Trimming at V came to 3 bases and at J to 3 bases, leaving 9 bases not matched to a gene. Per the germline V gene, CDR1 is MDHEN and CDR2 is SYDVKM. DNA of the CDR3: TGTGCCAGCAGTTTTGGGCCGGGACAGCAAACAGATACGCAGTATTTT. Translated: CASSFGPGQQTDTQYF.

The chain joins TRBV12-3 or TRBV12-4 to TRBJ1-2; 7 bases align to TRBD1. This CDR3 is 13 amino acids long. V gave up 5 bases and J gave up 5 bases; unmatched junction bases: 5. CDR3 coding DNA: TGTGCCAGCAGTCGAGACAGGGAATATGGCTACACCTTC. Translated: CASSRDREYGYTF.

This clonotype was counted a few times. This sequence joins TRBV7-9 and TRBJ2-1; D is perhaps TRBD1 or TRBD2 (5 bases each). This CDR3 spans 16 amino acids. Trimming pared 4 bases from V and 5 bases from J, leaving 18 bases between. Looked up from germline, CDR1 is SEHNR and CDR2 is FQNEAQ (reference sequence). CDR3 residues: CASSSIKGRAHNEQFF. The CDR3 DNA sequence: TGTGCCAGCAGCTCCATCAAGGGGAGAGCCCACAATGAGCAGTTCTTC.

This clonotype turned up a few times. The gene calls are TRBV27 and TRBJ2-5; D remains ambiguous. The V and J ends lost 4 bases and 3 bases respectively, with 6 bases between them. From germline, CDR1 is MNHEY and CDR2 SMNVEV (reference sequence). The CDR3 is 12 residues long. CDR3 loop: CASSSKKETQYF. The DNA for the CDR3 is TGTGCCAGCAGTTCAAAGAAAGAGACCCAGTACTTC.

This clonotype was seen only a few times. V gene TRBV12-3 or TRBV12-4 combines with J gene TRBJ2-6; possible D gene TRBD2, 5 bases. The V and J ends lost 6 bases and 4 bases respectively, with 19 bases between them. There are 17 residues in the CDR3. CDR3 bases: TGTGCCAGCAGCCAAGGATGGGGAGTTGGAGGGGCCAACGTCCTGACTTTC. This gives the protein CASSQGWGVGGANVLTF.

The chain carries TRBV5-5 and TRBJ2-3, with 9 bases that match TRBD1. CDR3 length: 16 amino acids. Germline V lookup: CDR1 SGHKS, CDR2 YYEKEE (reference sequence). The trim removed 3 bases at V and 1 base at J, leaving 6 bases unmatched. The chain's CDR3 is CASSYSRDRGTDTQYF. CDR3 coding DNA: TGTGCCAGCAGCTATTCCCGGGACAGGGGCACAGATACGCAGTATTTT.

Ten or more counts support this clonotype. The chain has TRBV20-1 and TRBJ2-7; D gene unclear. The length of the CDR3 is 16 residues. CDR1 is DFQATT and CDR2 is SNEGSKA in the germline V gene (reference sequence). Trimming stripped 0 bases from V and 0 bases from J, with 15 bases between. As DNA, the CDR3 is TGCAGTGCTAGAGACCCGGCGGCCGGAGTCTCCTACGAGCAGTACTTC. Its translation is CSARDPAAGVSYEQYF.

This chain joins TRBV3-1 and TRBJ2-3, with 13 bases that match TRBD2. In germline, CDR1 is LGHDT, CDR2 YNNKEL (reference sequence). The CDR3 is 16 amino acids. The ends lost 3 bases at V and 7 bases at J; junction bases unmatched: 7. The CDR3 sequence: CASSHWTSGSRNTQYF. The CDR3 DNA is TGTGCCAGCAGCCATTGGACTAGCGGGAGTCGTAATACGCAGTATTTT.

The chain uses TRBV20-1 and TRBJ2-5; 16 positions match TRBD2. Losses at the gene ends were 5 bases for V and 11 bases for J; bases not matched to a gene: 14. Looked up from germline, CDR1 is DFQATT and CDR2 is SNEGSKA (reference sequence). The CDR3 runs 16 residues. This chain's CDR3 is CSAPGTSGRVLWEQYF. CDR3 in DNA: TGCAGTGCTCCCGGGACTAGCGGGAGGGTTCTGTGGGAGCAGTACTTC.

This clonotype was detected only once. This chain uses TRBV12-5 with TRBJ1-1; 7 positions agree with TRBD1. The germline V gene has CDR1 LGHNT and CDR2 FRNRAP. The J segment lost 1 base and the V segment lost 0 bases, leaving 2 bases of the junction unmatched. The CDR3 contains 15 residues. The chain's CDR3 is CASGLVRTGNTEAFF. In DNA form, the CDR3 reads TGTGCTAGTGGTTTGGTTCGGACAGGGAACACTGAAGCTTTCTTT.

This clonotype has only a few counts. CDR3 in DNA: TGCGCCAGCAGCTCCTCTAGCGGGAGTGTAGATACGCAGTATTTT. It encodes CASSSSSGSVDTQYF. The genes are TRBV5-1 and TRBJ2-3; 10 bases match TRBD2. Trimming took 3 bases from V and 5 from J; bases not matched to a gene: 6. Germline CDR1 and CDR2: SGHRS and YFSETQ. CDR3 length: 15 residues.

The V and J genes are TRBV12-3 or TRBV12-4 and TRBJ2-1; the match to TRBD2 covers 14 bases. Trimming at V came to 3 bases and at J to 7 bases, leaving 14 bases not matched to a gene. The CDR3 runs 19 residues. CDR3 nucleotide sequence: TGTGCCAGCAGTTTGGTGGGACTAGCGGGAGCCCGCCAGGGGAATGAGCAGTTCTTC. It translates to CASSLVGLAGARQGNEQFF.